A selection of T cell receptor beta chains follows, all from one sample in a study of response to subunit inactivated influenza vaccine. Each CDR3 protein gets one entry after TCRdb re-called the RT-PCR reads with MiXCR. This sample has about 300,000 distinct CDR3 sequences, with 22% found just once. The source material was PBMCs from blood, sampled roughly 20 months after vaccination. Receptors originate from a man between 50 and 75 years old who received an inactivated influenza vaccine. CDR3s include the opening cysteine and the closing phenylalanine or tryptophan. The order of the fields is V gene, CDR3 protein.

TRBV20-1	CSANAGGYEQYF
TRBV5-1	CASSPEPRDTYEQYF
TRBV30	CAWKSYRGNYGYTF
TRBV4-1	CASSQEPGQTNYGYTF
TRBV7-9	CASRTGPGVNEQFF
TRBV7-8	CASSSRFAGHTYEQYF
TRBV20-1	CSARDLLIQGRNTEAFF
TRBV7-2	CASSLSPGSREKLFF
TRBV25-1	CASSDSSDTQYF
TRBV10-3	CAIRPQGTGELFF
TRBV7-2	CASSLPYGGVYGYTF
TRBV4-1	CASRKQGVSTEAFF
TRBV12-3/TRBV12-4	CASSLGTEISNQPQHF
TRBV21-1	CASSNRGRGFYEQYF
TRBV9	CASSTGLAGRYNEQFF
TRBV7-2	CASSLGKGNTIYF
TRBV18	CASSLRTAIGEKLFF
TRBV7-2	CASSTGVGGYTF
TRBV3-1	CASSQTGITDTQYF
TRBV4-2	CASRGTGAGELFF
TRBV20-1	CSARGVNNQPQHF
TRBV9	CASSVSGGNQPQHF
TRBV9	CASSVDDTQYF
TRBV28	CASSLRAVLDTQYF
TRBV6-1	CASTKDRGDGYTF
TRBV12-3/TRBV12-4	CASSLGQGPYNEQFF
TRBV5-1	CASSSGQGALNIQYF
TRBV20-1	CSADKAGALDTQYF
TRBV11-2	CASTVSPSNTGELFF
TRBV5-1	CASSLGRTGLNEQFF
TRBV12-3/TRBV12-4	CASSYDREPPQPQHF
TRBV4-3	CASSQTSGMGEQYF
TRBV24-1	CATSVQETQYF
TRBV18	CASSDSMDGSERAKNIQYF
TRBV9	CASSVGFGAGYTF
TRBV12-3/TRBV12-4	CASSPTGGVGYTF
TRBV29-1	CSDQILNTGELFF
TRBV5-8	CASSLASGGGTYNEQFF
TRBV28	CASSFNGVNEKLFF
TRBV15	CATSRDVATNYGYTF
TRBV10-3	CAIKGQNYGYTF
TRBV27	CASSPFASGRPPEQYF
TRBV29-1	CSVEMGQGATSEQYF
TRBV27	CASSTGTSSTDTQYF
TRBV5-1	CASSLSMKSVASYEQYF
TRBV2	CASSLDGQPQHF
TRBV6-5	CASSYSGIYSYNSPLHF
TRBV6-6	CASSLTLAEQYF
TRBV12-3/TRBV12-4	CASSWTGDQPQHF
TRBV5-4	CASGRGVEVTEAFF
TRBV29-1	CSGQKETQYF